These T cell receptor beta chains were read from a single sample in a study of blood T cell repertoires in COVID-19. Sequencing used immunoSEQ multiplex PCR; TCRdb keeps in-frame clones, though not all of them. This table has about 140,000 clones, 80% to 85% appearing once. Source material: peripheral blood. All receptors derive from a human donor in a cohort sampled during active COVID-19. CDR3s include the opening cysteine and the closing phenylalanine or tryptophan. A D gene is named only where the DNA matches it firmly. Where a row states a size, it is once, few, many or the class of an expanded clone; other rows omit it.

cdr3_nt: TGTGCCAGCAGTACCGGGGACACTGAAGCTTTCTTT
cdr3_aa: CASSTGDTEAFF
v_call: TRBV6-2/TRBV6-3
d_call: NA
clone_size: NA
j_call: TRBJ1-1

cdr3_nt: TGTGCCAGCAGTTACCCCGGGACTAGTGGTGTTCACTACGAGCAGTACTTC
cdr3_aa: CASSYPGTSGVHYEQYF
v_call: TRBV5-6
d_call: TRBD2
clone_size: once
j_call: TRBJ2-7

cdr3_nt: TGTGCCAGCAGTTCCCCCGGGACAGGGGCCCGTTTTAACTATGGCTACACCTTC
cdr3_aa: CASSSPGTGARFNYGYTF
v_call: TRBV28
d_call: TRBD1
clone_size: NA
j_call: TRBJ1-2

cdr3_nt: TGTGCCAGCAGTTTATGGGGGGAAAAGACCCAGTACTTC
cdr3_aa: CASSLWGEKTQYF
v_call: TRBV27
d_call: NA
clone_size: NA
j_call: TRBJ2-5

cdr3_nt: TGTGCCAGCAGTGATCATGGACAGTTGAACACTGAAGCTTTCTTT
cdr3_aa: CASSDHGQLNTEAFF
v_call: TRBV6-1
d_call: NA
clone_size: once
j_call: TRBJ1-1

cdr3_nt: TGTGCCAGCAGTGAAGAGGGGGTCCATGAGCAGTTCTTC
cdr3_aa: CASSEEGVHEQFF
v_call: TRBV25-1
d_call: NA
clone_size: NA
j_call: TRBJ2-1

cdr3_nt: TGTGCCACCAGCAGAGGGGGACAGGGGGCTTACGAGCAGTACTTC
cdr3_aa: CATSRGGQGAYEQYF
v_call: TRBV15
d_call: TRBD1
clone_size: once
j_call: TRBJ2-7

cdr3_nt: TGTGCCAGTAGTGCTCGTAACGGGGGGACGGGGGAGACCCAGTACTTC
cdr3_aa: CASSARNGGTGETQYF
v_call: TRBV19
d_call: TRBD2
clone_size: NA
j_call: TRBJ2-5

cdr3_nt: TGTGCCAGCAGCGGGACAGGGTATGAAGAGACCCAGTACTTC
cdr3_aa: CASSGTGYEETQYF
v_call: TRBV9
d_call: TRBD1
clone_size: NA
j_call: TRBJ2-5

cdr3_nt: TGTGCCAGCAGTTTGAGGACGAGTAGCAGGGGAGTAGCAGCTTTCTTT
cdr3_aa: CASSLRTSSRGVAAFF
v_call: TRBV28
d_call: NA
clone_size: once
j_call: TRBJ1-1

cdr3_nt: TGCGCCAGCAGCTTGTCGGGACAGGCAAATCAGCCCCAGCATTTT
cdr3_aa: CASSLSGQANQPQHF
v_call: TRBV5-1
d_call: TRBD1
clone_size: NA
j_call: TRBJ1-5

cdr3_nt: TGTGCCAGCACGGCGGATTCTGGGGCCAACGTCCTGACTTTC
cdr3_aa: CASTADSGANVLTF
v_call: TRBV6-4
d_call: NA
clone_size: NA
j_call: TRBJ2-6

cdr3_nt: TGTGCCAGCAGCTTAGAGGGACTAGCGGGGCCCAATGAGCAGTTCTTC
cdr3_aa: CASSLEGLAGPNEQFF
v_call: TRBV7-2
d_call: TRBD2
clone_size: NA
j_call: TRBJ2-1

cdr3_nt: TGCGCCAGCAGCACCGGACAGGTATACGACTACGAGCAGTACTTC
cdr3_aa: CASSTGQVYDYEQYF
v_call: TRBV5-1
d_call: TRBD1
clone_size: NA
j_call: TRBJ2-7

cdr3_nt: TGTGCCACCAGTGATTTTTTTGTAGTCCCCTACAATGAGCAGTTCTTC
cdr3_aa: CATSDFFVVPYNEQFF
v_call: TRBV24-1
d_call: NA
clone_size: NA
j_call: TRBJ2-1

cdr3_nt: TGTGCCAGCAGCCCTCGGACTAGCGGGGGTGAGACCCAGTACTTC
cdr3_aa: CASSPRTSGGETQYF
v_call: TRBV28
d_call: TRBD2
clone_size: NA
j_call: TRBJ2-5

cdr3_nt: TGTGCCAGTAGTATTGCCGACAGCACTGAAGCTTTCTTT
cdr3_aa: CASSIADSTEAFF
v_call: TRBV19
d_call: NA
clone_size: NA
j_call: TRBJ1-1

cdr3_nt: TGTGCCAGCAGCCAGCGAGGGACAGGGATCAATCAGCCCCAGCATTTT
cdr3_aa: CASSQRGTGINQPQHF
v_call: TRBV3-1/TRBV3-2
d_call: TRBD1
clone_size: NA
j_call: TRBJ1-5

cdr3_nt: TGTGCCAGCCACTCCCGGGGCACAGATACGCAGTATTTT
cdr3_aa: CASHSRGTDTQYF
v_call: TRBV18
d_call: NA
clone_size: NA
j_call: TRBJ2-3

cdr3_nt: TGTGCCAGCAGTCTAACGGGGTCTTGGGGTTCACCCCTCCACTTT
cdr3_aa: CASSLTGSWGSPLHF
v_call: TRBV6-5
d_call: NA
clone_size: NA
j_call: TRBJ1-6

cdr3_nt: TGTGCCAGCAGCGGATTCGGGACAGGGGGCAACAATGAGCAGTTCTTC
cdr3_aa: CASSGFGTGGNNEQFF
v_call: TRBV9
d_call: TRBD1
clone_size: NA
j_call: TRBJ2-1

cdr3_nt: TGCGCCAGCAGCTTGGGGAGCGGGCGCTACAATGAGCAGTTCTTC
cdr3_aa: CASSLGSGRYNEQFF
v_call: TRBV5-1
d_call: NA
clone_size: NA
j_call: TRBJ2-1

cdr3_nt: TGTGCCAGCAGCCCAAGCTGGGACAGGGGGATGAACACTGAAGCTTTCTTT
cdr3_aa: CASSPSWDRGMNTEAFF
v_call: TRBV3-1/TRBV3-2
d_call: TRBD1
clone_size: NA
j_call: TRBJ1-1

cdr3_nt: TGTGCCAGCAGCGTGTTTGGGGGGGTTAGTGAGCAGTTCTTC
cdr3_aa: CASSVFGGVSEQFF
v_call: TRBV7-9
d_call: TRBD2
clone_size: NA
j_call: TRBJ2-1

cdr3_nt: TGCGCCAGCCGGGCTAGCGGGGGGAAGGGGGAAGAGACCCAGTACTTC
cdr3_aa: CASRASGGKGEETQYF
v_call: TRBV5-1
d_call: TRBD2
clone_size: NA
j_call: TRBJ2-5

cdr3_nt: TGTGCCAGCAGCCAAATCCGGGGACAGGGGAGAGATTCACCCCTCCACTTT
cdr3_aa: CASSQIRGQGRDSPLHF
v_call: TRBV3-1/TRBV3-2
d_call: TRBD1
clone_size: NA
j_call: TRBJ1-6

cdr3_nt: TGCAGCGCTGAAATGGACAGGGGGCTTGGCTACACCTTC
cdr3_aa: CSAEMDRGLGYTF
v_call: TRBV29-1
d_call: TRBD1
clone_size: NA
j_call: TRBJ1-2

cdr3_nt: TGCAGTGCTCGGTTCCCGGGTGAAGCTTTCTTT
cdr3_aa: CSARFPGEAFF
v_call: TRBV20-1
d_call: NA
clone_size: NA
j_call: TRBJ1-1

cdr3_nt: TGTGCCACCAGTGATTTGTCTTGGAGAGAGACCCAGTACTTC
cdr3_aa: CATSDLSWRETQYF
v_call: TRBV24-1
d_call: NA
clone_size: NA
j_call: TRBJ2-5

cdr3_nt: TGTGCCAGCAGCTTGGGTTCGGACACTGAAGCTTTCTTT
cdr3_aa: CASSLGSDTEAFF
v_call: TRBV5-5
d_call: NA
clone_size: NA
j_call: TRBJ1-1

cdr3_nt: TGTGCCAGCAGCAAACTGGAGGAGCAGTTCTTC
cdr3_aa: CASSKLEEQFF
v_call: TRBV5-4
d_call: NA
clone_size: NA
j_call: TRBJ2-1

cdr3_nt: TGTGCCAGCAGCTTTTCCGGGGCGGGGGAGCAGTACTTC
cdr3_aa: CASSFSGAGEQYF
v_call: TRBV7-9
d_call: NA
clone_size: NA
j_call: TRBJ2-7

cdr3_nt: TGCGCCAGCAGCAAAGACAGGGGTTCTGGAAACACCATATATTTT
cdr3_aa: CASSKDRGSGNTIYF
v_call: TRBV5-1
d_call: TRBD1
clone_size: NA
j_call: TRBJ1-3

cdr3_nt: TGTGCCAGCAGCCCGGGTGGCAGGGGGGTACAAGAGACCCAGTACTTC
cdr3_aa: CASSPGGRGVQETQYF
v_call: TRBV2
d_call: NA
clone_size: NA
j_call: TRBJ2-5

cdr3_nt: TGTGCCAGCAGTCCCCCCTGGACACAATACAACGAGCAGTACTTC
cdr3_aa: CASSPPWTQYNEQYF
v_call: TRBV7-9
d_call: NA
clone_size: NA
j_call: TRBJ2-7

cdr3_nt: TGCAGCGTTGTTGAGGTGTCGAATGGCTACACCTTC
cdr3_aa: CSVVEVSNGYTF
v_call: TRBV29-1
d_call: NA
clone_size: NA
j_call: TRBJ1-2

cdr3_nt: TGTGCCAGCTCACCTTCTACGGTCAGGGGAAACACTAATTCACCCCTCCACTTT
cdr3_aa: CASSPSTVRGNTNSPLHF
v_call: TRBV18
d_call: NA
clone_size: NA
j_call: TRBJ1-6